The text below deals with one TCR beta chain. Its target is unknown. Compared with germline, one end of the junction differs, possibly owing to a read error. These data belong to a study of tumor-infiltrating lymphocytes in primary liver carcinoma. For the study at large: Sample counts of productive TCRbeta reads spanned roughly 3.5 to 8 million; these counts were similar across tissue types. Points from the study as a whole: A significantly higher top-250-clone fraction was found in tumors than in blood (p = 0.039).

Germline DNA was extracted too, while blood RNA derived from unsorted whole blood. Patients were treatment-naive with chronic HBV infection. Blood samples of about 4.1 milliliters were drawn preoperatively. cDNA specific to TCR beta was made from roughly 500 ng of total RNA, with a constant-region primer employed for priming. Nested multiplex PCR, run for three rounds with slightly modified ARM-PCR, yielded TCR beta libraries. From the multiplex PCR reads, TCRdb called clonotypes with MiXCR, one entry per CDR3 protein. Here the sample spans 330,000 or so distinct CDR3 sequences, about 61% being singletons. The origin of this receptor is a man aged 35-49 years with primary liver carcinoma and hepatitis B virus infection. The sequenced sample was peripheral blood.

The CDR3 DNA follows: TGTCCCAGCAGTTACTCGACCATCGAGCAGTACTTC. It codes for CPSSYSTIEQYF. J is TRBJ2-7 and V is TRBV6-6; D call uncertain. The germline CDR1 and CDR2 sequences are MNHNY and SVGAGI (reference sequence). CDR3 length: 12 residues.